These T cell receptor beta chains were read from a single sample in a study of blood T cells in healthy people across ages. From the 5' RACE reads, TCRdb called clonotypes with MiXCR, one entry per CDR3 protein. Altogether about 1.7 million distinct CDR3 sequences are present, 28% being singletons, with the ten largest covering approximately 7.7%. The sequenced material came from blood. These receptors were obtained from a woman in her 30s in good health. CDR3s include the opening cysteine and the closing phenylalanine or tryptophan. Each record gives: CDR3 length, D gene, J gene, clone size, V gene, CDR3 DNA, CDR3 protein. The D gene is left open where the match is weak. Clone size is given for some rows only: seen once, a few or many times, or a class if the clone is expanded.

len: 14; d_gene: -; j_gene: TRBJ2-1; abundance: -; v_gene: TRBV6-6; CDR3nt: TGTGCCAGCAGTTCGTCCCGGGACGGGAATGAGCAGTTCTTC; CDR3aa: CASSSSRDGNEQFF
len: 14; d_gene: -; j_gene: TRBJ2-7; abundance: -; v_gene: TRBV12-5; CDR3nt: TGTGCTAGTGGGATGGGCGGCTCCTACAATGAGCAGTACTTC; CDR3aa: CASGMGGSYNEQYF
len: 14; d_gene: -; j_gene: TRBJ1-6; abundance: -; v_gene: TRBV20-1; CDR3nt: TGCAGTGCTGTGACAGTGTCCTATAATTCACCCCTCCACTTT; CDR3aa: CSAVTVSYNSPLHF
len: 16; d_gene: -; j_gene: TRBJ2-5; abundance: few; v_gene: TRBV7-9; CDR3nt: TGTGCCAGCAGCCCCGTTTGGAGTAGCGGCCAAGAGACCCAGTACTTC; CDR3aa: CASSPVWSSGQETQYF
len: 16; d_gene: -; j_gene: TRBJ1-6; abundance: few; v_gene: TRBV4-1; CDR3nt: TGCGCCAGCAGCCGGGGCACCCTGCAATATAATTCACCCCTCCACTTT; CDR3aa: CASSRGTLQYNSPLHF
len: 13; d_gene: -; j_gene: TRBJ2-2; abundance: -; v_gene: TRBV7-9; CDR3nt: TGTGCCAGCACCTTCGACCGGTCCGGGGAGCTGTTTTTT; CDR3aa: CASTFDRSGELFF
len: 12; d_gene: -; j_gene: TRBJ1-1; abundance: many; v_gene: TRBV7-9; CDR3nt: TGTGCCAGCAGCTCGGGGAGAACTGAAGCTTTCTTT; CDR3aa: CASSSGRTEAFF
len: 13; d_gene: -; j_gene: TRBJ2-7; abundance: few; v_gene: TRBV10-3; CDR3nt: TGTGCCATCAGGGACGAGGGGGGCTACGAGCAGTACTTC; CDR3aa: CAIRDEGGYEQYF
len: 17; d_gene: -; j_gene: TRBJ2-7; abundance: many; v_gene: TRBV20-1; CDR3nt: TGCAGTGCTCCTCGGAGGGAAAGCCAGGACCTATTCTACGAGCAGTACTTC; CDR3aa: CSAPRRESQDLFYEQYF
len: 13; d_gene: TRBD1; j_gene: TRBJ2-4; abundance: many; v_gene: TRBV20-1; CDR3nt: TGCAGTGCTAGTCCGGGACAGGGTGGGATTCAGTACTTC; CDR3aa: CSASPGQGGIQYF
len: 14; d_gene: TRBD2; j_gene: TRBJ2-5; abundance: -; v_gene: TRBV4-3; CDR3nt: TGCGCCAGCAGCCGGGAGGGCTTCCTCGAGACCCAGTACTTC; CDR3aa: CASSREGFLETQYF
len: 12; d_gene: -; j_gene: TRBJ2-1; abundance: few; v_gene: TRBV30; CDR3nt: TGTGCCTGGAGTGTTGGGGGAAGTGAGCAGTTCTTC; CDR3aa: CAWSVGGSEQFF
len: 13; d_gene: -; j_gene: TRBJ1-2; abundance: many; v_gene: TRBV4-1; CDR3nt: TGCGCCAGCAGCCGGACGGGGCTCTATGGCTACACCTTC; CDR3aa: CASSRTGLYGYTF
len: 14; d_gene: -; j_gene: TRBJ1-5; abundance: many; v_gene: TRBV18; CDR3nt: TGTGCCAGCAGCCGGGGAGCCGGCAATCAGCCCCAGCATTTT; CDR3aa: CASSRGAGNQPQHF
len: 15; d_gene: -; j_gene: TRBJ1-6; abundance: few; v_gene: TRBV7-9; CDR3nt: TGTGCCAGCAGCTTTGCGGTATCCTATAATTCACCCCTCCACTTT; CDR3aa: CASSFAVSYNSPLHF
len: 15; d_gene: TRBD1; j_gene: TRBJ1-5; abundance: few; v_gene: TRBV6-1; CDR3nt: TGTGCCAGCAGTGAACGAGGGGGCCCAAATCAGCCCCAGCATTTT; CDR3aa: CASSERGGPNQPQHF
len: 13; d_gene: -; j_gene: TRBJ2-7; abundance: many; v_gene: TRBV10-3; CDR3nt: TGTGCCACCGGGGCAGGGTTTGGCTACGAGCAGTACTTC; CDR3aa: CATGAGFGYEQYF
len: 14; d_gene: -; j_gene: TRBJ2-7; abundance: many; v_gene: TRBV7-2; CDR3nt: TGTGCCAGCAGCTTCGTCTCGAGCTCCTACGAGCAGTACTTC; CDR3aa: CASSFVSSSYEQYF
len: 13; d_gene: -; j_gene: TRBJ2-1; abundance: few; v_gene: TRBV29-1; CDR3nt: TGCAGCGTTGGGCGAGCAACGGGGAATGAGCAGTTCTTC; CDR3aa: CSVGRATGNEQFF
len: 13; d_gene: -; j_gene: TRBJ2-7; abundance: -; v_gene: TRBV28; CDR3nt: TGTGCCAGCAGTACCCCCAGGCATTACGAGCAGTACTTC; CDR3aa: CASSTPRHYEQYF
len: 13; d_gene: -; j_gene: TRBJ2-5; abundance: many; v_gene: TRBV12-3/TRBV12-4; CDR3nt: TGTGCCAGCAGTTTGGCAGGCAACTCGGCCCAGTACTTC; CDR3aa: CASSLAGNSAQYF
len: 15; d_gene: -; j_gene: TRBJ2-5; abundance: few; v_gene: TRBV5-1; CDR3nt: TGCGCCAGCAGCTTGGACGGCAGGGATGAAGAGACCCAGTACTTC; CDR3aa: CASSLDGRDEETQYF
len: 16; d_gene: -; j_gene: TRBJ2-7; abundance: many; v_gene: TRBV5-1; CDR3nt: TGCGCCAGCAGCTCCGGCGGGGGCGGGCGAGCCCACGAGCAGTACTTC; CDR3aa: CASSSGGGGRAHEQYF
len: 14; d_gene: TRBD1; j_gene: TRBJ1-2; abundance: -; v_gene: TRBV5-1; CDR3nt: TGCGCCAGCAGCTTGCGACAGGGCCCCTATGGCTACACCTTC; CDR3aa: CASSLRQGPYGYTF
len: 14; d_gene: -; j_gene: TRBJ2-5; abundance: -; v_gene: TRBV7-9; CDR3nt: TGTGCCAGCAGCTGTGGGACAAGCCAAGAGACCCAGTACTTC; CDR3aa: CASSCGTSQETQYF
len: 14; d_gene: -; j_gene: TRBJ2-7; abundance: few; v_gene: TRBV28; CDR3nt: TGTGCCAGCAGTTTCGAGAGGGATCAGTACGAGCAGTACTTC; CDR3aa: CASSFERDQYEQYF
len: 14; d_gene: -; j_gene: TRBJ1-1; abundance: few; v_gene: TRBV20-1; CDR3nt: TGCAGTGCTAGTTCGCGGGGCGCGGGAACTGAAGCTTTCTTT; CDR3aa: CSASSRGAGTEAFF
len: 15; d_gene: -; j_gene: TRBJ2-5; abundance: -; v_gene: TRBV7-3; CDR3nt: TGTGCCAGCAGTTTAGACTCTCAGGGAGGCGAGACCCAGTACTTC; CDR3aa: CASSLDSQGGETQYF
len: 16; d_gene: -; j_gene: TRBJ2-3; abundance: -; v_gene: TRBV29-1; CDR3nt: TGCAGCGTCGCCGTGGCCAGGGGAGCGGGCACAGATACGCAGTATTTT; CDR3aa: CSVAVARGAGTDTQYF
len: 14; d_gene: -; j_gene: TRBJ1-5; abundance: -; v_gene: TRBV20-1; CDR3nt: TGCAGTGCAAATTTCGGGGGCCGGGATCGGCCCCAGCATTTT; CDR3aa: CSANFGGRDRPQHF
len: 13; d_gene: TRBD1; j_gene: TRBJ2-5; abundance: few; v_gene: TRBV12-3/TRBV12-4; CDR3nt: TGTGCCAGCAGGTGGACAGGGGCAGGGACCCAGTACTTC; CDR3aa: CASRWTGAGTQYF
len: 13; d_gene: -; j_gene: TRBJ2-3; abundance: -; v_gene: TRBV29-1; CDR3nt: TGCAGCGTTGGGGGCAGGGAGGTAGATACGCAGTATTTT; CDR3aa: CSVGGREVDTQYF
len: 12; d_gene: -; j_gene: TRBJ2-2; abundance: few; v_gene: TRBV29-1; CDR3nt: TGCAGCGTTAGCGCCACAAAGGGGGAGCTGTTTTTT; CDR3aa: CSVSATKGELFF
len: 14; d_gene: TRBD2; j_gene: TRBJ2-7; abundance: -; v_gene: TRBV7-2; CDR3nt: TGTGCCAGCATAAGAGCGGGAGGGCTCGAAGAGCAGTACTTC; CDR3aa: CASIRAGGLEEQYF
len: 14; d_gene: TRBD1; j_gene: TRBJ2-7; abundance: many; v_gene: TRBV29-1; CDR3nt: TGCAGCGTTGAAGGGCAGGGGGCCTCCTACGAGCAGTACTTC; CDR3aa: CSVEGQGASYEQYF
len: 15; d_gene: -; j_gene: TRBJ1-6; abundance: -; v_gene: TRBV7-2; CDR3nt: TGTGCCAGCAGCTTATTTGGACAAGTGTCTTCACCCCTCCACTTT; CDR3aa: CASSLFGQVSSPLHF
len: 14; d_gene: -; j_gene: TRBJ1-5; abundance: few; v_gene: TRBV7-2; CDR3nt: TGTGCCAGCAGCCGAGAAGGGGCGGGTGAGCCCCAGCATTTT; CDR3aa: CASSREGAGEPQHF
len: 15; d_gene: -; j_gene: TRBJ2-7; abundance: -; v_gene: TRBV4-2; CDR3nt: TGTGCCAACAGCCCCCTAACGGGGGCGGCCTACGAGCAGTACTTC; CDR3aa: CANSPLTGAAYEQYF
len: 14; d_gene: -; j_gene: TRBJ2-7; abundance: -; v_gene: TRBV28; CDR3nt: TGTGCCAGCAGTTTAATACTGAACCACAATGAGCAGTACTTC; CDR3aa: CASSLILNHNEQYF
len: 15; d_gene: TRBD1; j_gene: TRBJ1-2; abundance: many; v_gene: TRBV29-1; CDR3nt: TGCAGCGCTTCCGGCGGACAGGGGGCGAACTATGGCTACACCTTC; CDR3aa: CSASGGQGANYGYTF
len: 15; d_gene: TRBD1; j_gene: TRBJ1-5; abundance: -; v_gene: TRBV6-1; CDR3nt: TGTGCCACCAAATCTGGGACAGATAGCAATCAGCCCCAGCATTTT; CDR3aa: CATKSGTDSNQPQHF
len: 13; d_gene: -; j_gene: TRBJ2-7; abundance: -; v_gene: TRBV9; CDR3nt: TGTGCCAGCTTAGAAGGTGTCACCCACGAGCAGTACTTC; CDR3aa: CASLEGVTHEQYF
len: 13; d_gene: -; j_gene: TRBJ2-7; abundance: many; v_gene: TRBV7-9; CDR3nt: TGTGCCAGCAGCTTAGGCAGTAGTCGCGAGCAGTACTTC; CDR3aa: CASSLGSSREQYF
len: 16; d_gene: TRBD1; j_gene: TRBJ2-7; abundance: -; v_gene: TRBV28; CDR3nt: TGTGCCAGCTATACCACCGGGACAGTCACCTCCTACGAGCAGTACTTC; CDR3aa: CASYTTGTVTSYEQYF
len: 12; d_gene: -; j_gene: TRBJ2-7; abundance: many; v_gene: TRBV7-2; CDR3nt: TGTGCCAGCAGCTTCGGGACGGCCGAGCAGTACTTC; CDR3aa: CASSFGTAEQYF
len: 14; d_gene: -; j_gene: TRBJ1-1; abundance: -; v_gene: TRBV20-1; CDR3nt: TGCAGTGCCAGCCCCGGGACGACAAACACTGAAGCTTTCTTT; CDR3aa: CSASPGTTNTEAFF
len: 15; d_gene: -; j_gene: TRBJ1-5; abundance: -; v_gene: TRBV12-3/TRBV12-4; CDR3nt: TGTGCCAGCAGTGTCTTTGGGGACGATAATCAGCCCCAGCATTTT; CDR3aa: CASSVFGDDNQPQHF
len: 16; d_gene: -; j_gene: TRBJ2-3; abundance: -; v_gene: TRBV6-1; CDR3nt: TGTGCCAGCAGTGTCTCGCCATATAGCCGTGCAGATACGCAGTATTTT; CDR3aa: CASSVSPYSRADTQYF
len: 16; d_gene: TRBD2; j_gene: TRBJ2-5; abundance: -; v_gene: TRBV5-5; CDR3nt: TGTGCCAGCAGCCAGATTAGCGGGAGGGCCCAAGAGACCCAGTACTTC; CDR3aa: CASSQISGRAQETQYF
len: 14; d_gene: TRBD1; j_gene: TRBJ1-2; abundance: -; v_gene: TRBV30; CDR3nt: TGTGCCTGGAATCGACAGGGAATGAAGGCTAGCTACACCTTC; CDR3aa: CAWNRQGMKASYTF